The T cell receptor (beta chain) described here comes from a study of blood T cells in healthy people across ages (dated by TCRdb to 2013 to 2016). Broadly, across the study: In model experiments, roughly one uniquely barcoded TCR beta cDNA molecule per two T cells was captured by template switching. Age-related changes in TCR beta repertoire diversity were measured in the study by deep sequencing normalized with unique cDNA molecular identifiers. The donors were divided into four age groups: young (average approximately 15 years), middle-aged (roughly 40), aged (approximately 62) and long-lived (82). To avoid experimental bias, donors of different ages were distributed randomly across sequencing lanes. Two additional independent replicas of 1 million unique cDNA reads from the same blood draw were analyzed for two donors (one aged 18 to 29 and one aged 80 or older). Points the paper makes about the study in general: The percentage of naive T cells measured by flow cytometry correlated strongly with observed TCR beta diversity. Since profiling was done on bulk unsorted PBMCs, naive and antigen-experienced compartments could not be conclusively compared. Compared with the aged group, the long-lived group had more naive CD4+ T cells, fewer expanded clones and increased TCR diversity, a pattern suggesting age selection. Observed TCR beta diversity per million T cells fell roughly linearly with age, and a significant reduction was already apparent by age roughly 40. Estimates of total diversity based on one million sequenced T cells were considered lower bounds and underestimates. Donor CMV infection status was unknown, potentially confounding age-related changes in expanded clonotypes.

Receptor amplification or capture employed 5' RACE. A second PCR of roughly 6 to 12 cycles was performed with a sample-barcoded 5' primer and a J-beta primer mix. Each TCR beta cDNA molecule received a unique molecular identifier from a template-switch 5' adaptor carrying 12 random nucleotides. Each sample yielded at least 2.5 million CDR3-containing paired-end reads. First-strand cDNA was synthesized from all RNA with the Mint cDNA synthesis kit, primed by a TRBC-specific oligonucleotide. After uracil-DNA glycosylase treatment, a first 18-cycle PCR used universal primers M1SS and BC2_uni_R on all cDNA. Per the original workflow: Normalization of each sample was performed by random selection of 1 million high-quality reads, each carrying a distinct molecular identifier. Instead of being binned into consensus sequences, reads with shared molecular identifiers were discarded. CDR3 identification, clonotype clustering and error correction used MiTCR with a Q25 quality threshold and the strictest error-elimination algorithm. A nonparametric unseen species model with Euler transformation was used to estimate a lower bound on total TCR beta diversity. The public reads were quality trimmed at Q25 with fastp and then assembled into clones with MiXCR by TCRdb, keeping productive beta chains. Each record represents a unique CDR3 protein, reported with the most common genes and DNA among its rows. The V and J calls shown here were made by TCRdb, not taken from the authors' results. The table for this sample lists roughly 1.9 million distinct CDR3 sequences; roughly two fifths of them were counted only once. The ten largest clones add up to roughly 23% of the sample.

Cut back by 0 bases and 11 bases, the V and J ends lie 22 bases apart. CDR1 and CDR2 are drawn from the germline V gene (reference sequence): DFQATT, SNEGSKA. The CDR3, from cysteine to phenylalanine, totals 15 residues. Of all the DNA, just the CDR3 is kept, 45 bases in frame from base 1. A note on this clonotype: Its specific antigen is unknown. No base qualities exist here, and no much larger clone lies one base off it.

The donors were 40 or so Caucasian individuals from Russia, aged roughly 6 to 100 years, who were systemically healthy. About 10 milliliters of peripheral blood were collected from each donor into EDTA-treated Vacutainer tubes. Ficoll-Paque density-gradient centrifugation was used to isolate PBMCs, with at least 6.5 million per sample. Trizol reagent was used to extract total RNA from the PBMCs, yielding at least 5 micrograms per sample. For every donor, flow cytometry on a PBMC aliquot measured the percentage of naive CD45RAhigh/CD27high T cells. This TCR was sampled from a human donor in good health. The sequenced sample consisted of blood. This sequence uses TRBV20-1 and TRBJ2-5; tentative D gene TRBD2, with 5 bases matching. The nucleotides read TGCAGTGCTAGAGATAGGCTTCCGGGCCCTGGGGAGCAGTACTTC. This encodes CSARDRLPGPGEQYF.